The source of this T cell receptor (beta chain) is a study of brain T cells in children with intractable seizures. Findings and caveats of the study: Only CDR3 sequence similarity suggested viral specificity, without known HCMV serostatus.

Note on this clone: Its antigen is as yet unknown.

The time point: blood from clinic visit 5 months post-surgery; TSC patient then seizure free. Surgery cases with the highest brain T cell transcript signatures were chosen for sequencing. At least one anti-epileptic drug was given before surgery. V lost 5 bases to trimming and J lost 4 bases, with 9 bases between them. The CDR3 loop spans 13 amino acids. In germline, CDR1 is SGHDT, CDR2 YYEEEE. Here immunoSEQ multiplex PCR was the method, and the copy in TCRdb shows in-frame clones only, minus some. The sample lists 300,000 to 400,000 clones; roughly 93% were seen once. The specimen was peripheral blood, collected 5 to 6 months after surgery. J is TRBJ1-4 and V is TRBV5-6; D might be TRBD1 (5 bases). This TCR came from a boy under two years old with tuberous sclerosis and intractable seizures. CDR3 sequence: CASSLDSNEKLFF. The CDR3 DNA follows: TGTGCCAGCAGTCTCGACAGTAATGAAAAACTGTTTTTT. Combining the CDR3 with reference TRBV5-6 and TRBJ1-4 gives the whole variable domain DAGVTQSPTHLIKTRGQQVTLRCSPKSGHDTVSWYQQALGQGPQFIFQYYEEEERQRGNFPDRFSGHQFPNYSSELNVNALLLGDSALYLCASSLDSNEKLFFGSGTQLSVL.